The T cell receptor beta chain under discussion was sequenced for a study of T cell repertoires in cytomegalovirus infection. The CDR3 is 13 amino acids. Germline CDR1 LNHDA, CDR2 SQIVND (reference sequence). Trimming cost V 1 base and J 4 bases, with 6 bases left between them. Each CDR3 protein is one row after TCRdb ran MiXCR on the reads. The sample lists about 470,000 distinct CDR3 sequences, under 55% occurring once. This clonotype has only a few counts. What it binds is not known. The genes are TRBV19 and TRBJ2-3; weak D call: TRBD2 (6 bases). This material consisted of cultured PBMCs, taken from culture after CMV antigen stimulation. This TCR came from a human donor in good health (CMV status not recorded). Some clones in this sample may be carry-over from other donors' samples. CDR3 loop: CASSIAGADTQYF. The DNA for the CDR3 is TGTGCCAGTAGTATAGCGGGGGCAGATACGCAGTATTTT.